This TCR beta chain emerged from a study of response to subunit inactivated influenza vaccine (dated by TCRdb to 2017 to 2018). In terms of the full investigation: Deep quantitative profiling of the T cell receptor repertoire was used in the study to follow responses to a trivalent subunit inactivated influenza vaccine.

The receptor library was made with RT-PCR. Sequencing instrument: Illumina HiSeq 2500. TCRdb reworked the public reads: Q25 trimming with fastp, MiXCR clone assembly, productive beta chains retained. Rows are unified per CDR3 protein, each entry keeping the most common DNA and genes. The sample data list hundreds of thousands of distinct CDR3 sequences, and approximately 17% of these were observed just once. Under 13% of the sample belongs to the ten largest clones. Between the V and J ends, shortened by 1 base and 1 base respectively, the junction contains 11 bases. The germline V gene yields KGHDR for CDR1 and SFDVKD for CDR2. The CDR3 spans 16 residues, from the cysteine through the phenylalanine. Only the CDR3 DNA stays, 48 bases, in frame from base 1. The research as a whole found: According to the authors, only a limited number of new T cells may be recruited by each seasonal influenza vaccination.

As regards this clonotype: The target of this receptor is not known. The input lacks base qualities; no much larger clone sits a single base away.

The sequence joins TRBV24-1 to TRBJ2-3; TRBD2 could be the D gene, as 7 bases match. The clonotype originates from a man between 50 and 59 years old who received an inactivated influenza vaccine. Donor details come from another sample of the same person, matched by shared clones. Material: PBMCs from blood, obtained approximately 5 days after vaccination. In nucleotides, the sequence is TGTGCCACCAGTGATTTCGGGGGGCGACGCACAGATACGCAGTATTTT. It specifies CATSDFGGRRTDTQYF.